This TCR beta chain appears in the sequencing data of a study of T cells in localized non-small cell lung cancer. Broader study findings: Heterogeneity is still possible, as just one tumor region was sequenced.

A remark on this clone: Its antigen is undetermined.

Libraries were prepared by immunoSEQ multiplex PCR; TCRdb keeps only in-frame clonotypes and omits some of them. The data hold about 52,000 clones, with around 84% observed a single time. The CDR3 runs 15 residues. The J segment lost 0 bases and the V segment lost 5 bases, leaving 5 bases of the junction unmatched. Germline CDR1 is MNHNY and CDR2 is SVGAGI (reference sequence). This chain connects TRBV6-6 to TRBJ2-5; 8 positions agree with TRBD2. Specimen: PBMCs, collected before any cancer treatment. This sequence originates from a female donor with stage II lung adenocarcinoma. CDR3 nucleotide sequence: TGTGCCAGCAGTACTAGTAGCGGGGACCAAGAGACCCAGTACTTC. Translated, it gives CASSTSSGDQETQYF.